These 25 T cell receptor beta chains share one sample of origin, sequenced in a study of beta chain features in type 1 diabetes. Expressed TCRB transcripts got sequenced, as all isolated RNA was reverse transcribed. The table came from immunoSEQ multiplex PCR; TCRdb's copy has only in-frame clones and leaves some out. The sample comprises around 320,000 clones, approximately 14% of which are singletons, and more than 6.5% rests with the top ten. Sequenced: central memory CD4+ T cells from blood. The receptors come from a man between 25 and 39 years old in good health.

V gene TRBV2 combines with J gene TRBJ2-1; D gene ambiguous. The germline V gene encodes CDR1 SNHLY and CDR2 FYNNEI. The CDR3 contains 12 residues. V shed 3 bases and J shed 1 base, with 1 base lying between them. CDR3 residues: CASSESYNEQFF. Written as DNA, the CDR3 is TGTGCCAGCAGTGAGTCCTACAATGAGCAGTTCTTC. The full variable domain, with the rest looked up from reference TRBV2 and TRBJ2-1, is EPEVTQTPSHQVTQMGQEVILRCVPISNHLYFYWYRQILGQKVEFLVSFYNNEISEKSEIFDDQFSVERPDGSNFTLKIRSTKLEDSAMYFCASSESYNEQFFGPGTRLTVL.

The chain has TRBV19 and TRBJ1-5; 10 positions match TRBD1. The CDR3 loop spans 13 amino acids. The J segment lost 6 bases and the V segment lost 5 bases, leaving 1 base of the junction unmatched. Germline CDR1 and CDR2: LNHDA and SQIVND (reference sequence). The CDR3 bases are TGTGCCAGTAGTGGGACAGGGGTTCAGCCCCAGCATTTT. Translating it yields CASSGTGVQPQHF.

The chain combines TRBV5-1 with TRBJ2-2, with D uncertain. Germline V CDR1 and CDR2: SGHRS, YFSETQ. The CDR3 totals 14 residues. Trimming took 5 bases from V and 1 from J, leaving 9 bases between them. The DNA for the CDR3 is TGCGCCAGCAGTATGGATGGGAACACCGGGGAGCTGTTTTTT. Translation: CASSMDGNTGELFF.

V and J are TRBV7-8 and TRBJ1-2; D unresolved. Germline CDR1 is SGHVS and CDR2 is FQNEAQ. The CDR3 runs 14 residues. Trimming left V 5 bases short and J 8 bases short, with 18 bases between. The CDR3 bases are TGTGCCAGCAGCGTGATCCGGGAGCAGGTCGGCTACACCTTC. Translation gives CASSVIREQVGYTF.

The rearrangement joins TRBV10-3 to TRBJ1-6, with 8 positions matching TRBD1. Germline loops: CDR1 ENHRY, CDR2 SYGVKD. V lost 3 bases and J lost 8; bases outside the gene matches: 6. This CDR3 has 15 residues. The CDR3 bases are TGTGCCATCAGTGATCAAGACAGGGGTTATTCACCCCTCCACTTT. Translated: CAISDQDRGYSPLHF.

CDR3 sequence (DNA): TGTGCCAGCAGCCCAGGGGGCAATTTTAACATTCAGTACTTC. Amino acid sequence: CASSPGGNFNIQYF. The genes are TRBV7-2 and TRBJ2-4; 8 bases are a match to TRBD1. The CDR3 is 14 amino acids. CDR1 SGHTA and CDR2 FQGNSA come from the germline V gene. Trimming took 5 bases from V and 7 from J; bases not matched to a gene: 7.

The genes are TRBV11-2 and TRBJ2-1; TRBD1 aligns across 7 bases. The CDR3 is 16 residues long. CDR1 SGHAT and CDR2 FQNNGV come from the germline V gene. The ends lost 3 bases at V and 2 bases at J; junction bases unmatched: 7. CDR3 nucleotides: TGTGCCAGCAGCTTTGGGACAGACCTTACCTACAATGAGCAGTTCTTC. This codes for CASSFGTDLTYNEQFF.

A single count supports this clone. The chain links TRBV6-5 to TRBJ1-4; no firm D call. There are 16 residues in the CDR3. V lost 2 bases and J lost 6, with 16 bases in between. Per germline, CDR1 MNHEY and CDR2 SVGAGI. CDR3 in amino acids: CASSYGRPARHEKLFF. DNA for the CDR3: TGTGCCAGCAGTTACGGCAGGCCGGCGCGACATGAAAAACTGTTTTTT.

This clone was detected a few times. The chain carries TRBV19 and TRBJ1-3, with unresolved D. This CDR3 has 13 amino acids. Germline V gene sequence: CDR1 LNHDA, CDR2 SQIVND (reference sequence). Trimming removed 3 bases from V and 9 bases from J, with 12 bases in between. The CDR3 nucleotides are TGTGCCAGTAGTATTCCCGCCATTGGCACCATATATTTT. Translation: CASSIPAIGTIYF.

A few counts support this clone. The gene calls are TRBV4-1 and TRBJ2-7; D is unresolved. The CDR3 length is 13 residues. Germline V CDR1 and CDR2: MGHRA, YSYEKL. The germline V and J ends were trimmed by 1 base and 7 bases, with 11 bases remaining between them. CDR3 residues: CASSQASGYEQYF. CDR3 nucleotides: TGCGCCAGCAGCCAAGCCTCGGGTTATGAGCAGTACTTC.

This clone occurred a few times. J is TRBJ1-2 and V is TRBV6-6, with D maybe TRBD1 (6 bases). This CDR3 spans 13 amino acids. CDR1 MNHNY and CDR2 SVGAGI come from the germline V gene (reference sequence). The V end was cut by 2 bases, the J end by 6 bases, with 10 bases between. The CDR3 DNA reads as TGTGCCAGCAGTTACGACAGGAGGAATGGCTACACCTTC. The encoded protein is CASSYDRRNGYTF.

This clone came up a few times. The chain has TRBV18 and TRBJ1-4; D is possibly TRBD1 (6 bases). CDR1 is KGHSH and CDR2 is LQKENI in the germline V gene. The CDR3 loop spans 18 amino acids. V lost 2 bases and J 3 bases, leaving 19 bases between the germline ends. The CDR3 is CASSPTPRIWTANEKLFF. Here the CDR3 DNA reads TGTGCCAGCTCACCAACCCCGAGGATATGGACAGCTAATGAAAAACTGTTTTTT. Variable domain in full (rest from reference TRBV18 and TRBJ1-4): NAGVMQNPRHLVRRRGQEARLRCSPMKGHSHVYWYRQLPEEGLKFMVYLQKENIIDESGMPKERFSAEFPKEGPSILRIQQVVRGDSAAYFCASSPTPRIWTANEKLFFGSGTQLSVL.

This clone was seen only a few times. The chain has TRBV19 and TRBJ1-2; D unclear. Trimming removed 5 bases at V and 2 bases at J, with 6 bases between. Germline V gene data show CDR1 as LNHDA and CDR2 as SQIVND (reference sequence). CDR3 size: 12 residues. The CDR3 region is CASSPRNYGYTF. In DNA, the CDR3 is TGTGCCAGTAGTCCTAGAAACTATGGCTACACCTTC. Variable domain in full (rest from reference TRBV19 and TRBJ1-2): DGGITQSPKYLFRKEGQNVTLSCEQNLNHDAMYWYRQDPGQGLRLIYYSQIVNDFQKGDIAEGYSVSREKKESFPLTVTSAQKNPTAFYLCASSPRNYGYTFGSGTRLTVV.

This clone appeared many times. This rearrangement joins TRBV5-4 to TRBJ2-5; TRBD2 matches 8 bases. Germline V gene lookup returns CDR1 SGHNT and CDR2 YYREEE (reference sequence). This CDR3 region has 15 residues. V shed 4 bases, J shed 4 bases, and the junction held 9 bases outside the gene matches. The CDR3 reads CASSPSTGGGETQYF. CDR3 in DNA: TGTGCCAGCAGCCCCTCGACGGGGGGGGGAGAGACCCAGTACTTC.

The rearrangement joins TRBV7-9 to TRBJ2-3, with unresolved D. CDR3 length equals 15 residues. Germline CDR1 SEHNR, CDR2 FQNEAQ (reference sequence). V lost 1 base, J lost 0 bases, and 8 bases lay in between. The CDR3 region is CASSLVLSSTDTQYF. The CDR3 DNA reads TGTGCCAGCAGCTTAGTGCTTAGTAGCACAGATACGCAGTATTTT.

The V and J genes are TRBV7-3 and TRBJ1-2; maybe TRBD1 (6 bases). The germline V gene encodes CDR1 SGHTA and CDR2 FQGTGA. V shed 5 bases and J shed 5 bases, with 18 bases lying between them. The CDR3 is 15 residues long. The CDR3 loop reads CASSPQGHAGYGYTF. CDR3 sequence (DNA): TGTGCCAGCAGCCCACAGGGCCACGCTGGATATGGCTACACCTTC.

The J gene is TRBJ2-7, the V gene TRBV5-5, with TRBD2 matching over 14 bases. The CDR3 length is 15 residues. V shed 2 bases, J shed 6 bases, and the junction held 4 bases outside the gene matches. Germline CDR1 reads SGHKS; CDR2 reads YYEKEE (reference sequence). In nucleotides, the CDR3 is TGTGCCAGCAGCTTAGCCGGACTAGCGGGGGGCGAGCAGTACTTC. Protein: CASSLAGLAGGEQYF.

J is TRBJ1-2 and V is TRBV28; D call uncertain. CDR3 size: 12 residues. Germline CDR1 reads MDHEN; CDR2 reads SYDVKM. V lost 6 bases and J 6 bases, leaving 11 bases between the germline ends. The chain's CDR3 is CASSLSINGYTF. CDR3 DNA: TGTGCCAGCAGCTTGTCCATCAATGGCTACACCTTC.

This clone appeared a few times. The J gene is TRBJ2-7, the V gene TRBV11-3; possible D gene TRBD1, 5 bases. From germline, CDR1 is SGHNT and CDR2 YENEEA. CDR3 size: 16 residues. V lost 2 bases and J lost 1, with 15 bases in between. The CDR3 nucleotides are TGTGCCAGCAGCTTAATGTCGCAGGGAAGGTCCTACGAGCAGTACTTC. It encodes CASSLMSQGRSYEQYF.

A few counts support this clone. V gene TRBV7-2 combines with J gene TRBJ1-2; 10 positions match TRBD1. From germline, CDR1 is SGHTA and CDR2 FQGNSA. This CDR3 is 15 amino acids long. V lost 1 base, J lost 7 bases, and 6 bases stayed unmatched. As DNA, the CDR3 is TGTGCCAGCAGCTTAGGTTCTTGGGACAGGGGTGGCTACACCTTC. Amino acids: CASSLGSWDRGGYTF.

The rearrangement links TRBV6-5 to TRBJ1-1, with 9 bases that match TRBD1. With 6 bases clipped from V and 1 base from J, the junction kept 3 bases outside the gene matches. Germline assignment: CDR1 MNHEY and CDR2 SVGAGI. The CDR3 spans 14 residues. Written as DNA, the CDR3 is TGTGCCAGCAGCAGGGGACAGGGGAACACTGAAGCTTTCTTT. Protein product: CASSRGQGNTEAFF.

The sample holds a few counts of this clone. The chain's CDR3 is CASSLHRGELFF. Written as DNA, the CDR3 is TGTGCCAGCAGCCTCCACCGCGGGGAGCTGTTTTTT. V is TRBV7-2 and J is TRBJ2-2; D uncertain. Germline V gene lookup returns CDR1 SGHTA and CDR2 FQGNSA. This CDR3 region has 12 residues. With 5 bases removed from V and 7 bases from J, the gap between germline ends came to 8 bases.

The CDR3 loop is CASSQTGLARGGELFF. The CDR3 nucleotides read TGCGCCAGCAGCCAGACGGGACTAGCGAGGGGAGGGGAGCTGTTTTTT. The rearrangement joins TRBV4-3 to TRBJ2-2; 10 nucleotides match TRBD2. Looked up from germline, CDR1 is LGHNA and CDR2 is YSLEER. This CDR3 comprises 16 residues. The junction had 9 bases not matched to a gene; V was cut back by 3 bases and J by 8 bases.

The V and J genes are TRBV30 and TRBJ2-1; 8 bases are shared with TRBD2. The J segment lost 6 bases and the V segment lost 1 base, leaving 11 bases of the junction unmatched. CDR3 length: 16 residues. Germline loops: CDR1 GTSNPN, CDR2 SVGIG (reference sequence). CDR3 protein: CAWSEPAGVLSNEQFF. As DNA, the CDR3 is TGTGCCTGGAGTGAACCAGCGGGAGTTCTTAGCAATGAGCAGTTCTTC.

The chain uses TRBV27 and TRBJ1-2; TRBD1 agrees at 10 bases. The CDR3 runs 15 residues. Per the germline V gene, CDR1 is MNHEY and CDR2 is SMNVEV (reference sequence). With 4 bases clipped from V and 6 bases from J, the junction kept 8 bases outside the gene matches. The chain's CDR3 is CASSYSSTGGNGYTF. CDR3 DNA: TGTGCCAGCAGTTACTCTTCGACAGGGGGCAATGGCTACACCTTC.